A selection of T cell receptor beta chains follows, all from one sample in a study of long-term antiretroviral therapy in people with HIV. The data were produced by immunoSEQ multiplex PCR, yet TCRdb's version contains in-frame clones alone and is incomplete. The sample carries 30,000 to 35,000 clones, approximately 83% recorded once. This material consisted of unsorted PBMCs, taken 0.8 years before starting antiretroviral therapy. These receptor sequences come from a man aged 18 to 29 with HIV. Each CDR3 is given with its conserved first and last residue.

V	J	CDR3
TRBV4-3	TRBJ2-7	CASSQEQSGFHEQYF
TRBV7-3	TRBJ2-2	CASSSGAGELFF
TRBV19	TRBJ1-4	CASSIDRRGKLFF
TRBV4-1	TRBJ1-4	CASSQDLTLNEKLFF
TRBV18	TRBJ2-2	CASSPTGLAGGTGELFF
TRBV6-1	TRBJ1-2	CASSEVPGRTYGYTF
TRBV6-1	TRBJ1-5	CASSEAGYSNQPQHF
TRBV6-5	TRBJ2-1	CASGGKYYNEQFF
TRBV19	TRBJ2-2	CASTLNGGRWATGELFF
TRBV19	TRBJ1-4	CASSAAWEDEKLFF
TRBV6-6	TRBJ2-7	CASNAGVSYEQYF
TRBV7-8	TRBJ2-2	CASSLGVSYGELFF
TRBV5-1	TRBJ2-2	CASSDPGTSQAGELFF
TRBV5-6	TRBJ2-6	CATASSGANVLTF
TRBV12-2	TRBJ2-5	CASRLGTSGGGTQYF
TRBV7-9	TRBJ2-7	CASSLGEAQQYF
TRBV30	TRBJ1-4	CAWSGQGKNEKLFF
TRBV9	TRBJ2-4	CASSVEGAENIQYF
TRBV25-1	TRBJ1-4	CASSELSTPTNEKLFF
TRBV11-2	TRBJ2-2	CASATGTNTGELFF
TRBV5-1	TRBJ1-2	CASSWRTNTLGNYGYTF
TRBV4-2	TRBJ2-1	CASSQDLPNADNEQFF
TRBV11-2	TRBJ2-7	CASSLDLGTSEQYF
TRBV6-5	TRBJ2-7	CASSRDRGYEQYF
TRBV29-1	TRBJ2-1	CSVESGRASEQFF
TRBV6-5	TRBJ1-2	CASSNVQAFYTF
TRBV5-5	TRBJ2-7	CASSLWTETEQYF
TRBV10-2	TRBJ1-1	CASRPGDKNTEAFF
TRBV7-6	TRBJ2-7	CASRSGRDSYEQYF